These T cell receptor beta chains were read from a single sample in a study of spatial heterogeneity in lung cancer. One entry per CDR3 protein, called by TCRdb with MiXCR from the 5' RACE reads. The sample consists of roughly 120,000 distinct CDR3 sequences, less than 15% of them appearing once. Here the sequenced sample was PBMCs, taken at follow-up. The receptors here all came from a male donor with early-stage non-small cell lung cancer. Both conserved end residues are part of each CDR3. A D gene is named only where the DNA matches it firmly. Size tells how often a clone was seen (once, few, many) or the class of an expanded clone, and some rows leave it out.

v_gene	j_gene	abundance	d_gene	CDR3nt	CDR3aa
TRBV7-9	TRBJ1-2	.	TRBD1	TGTGCCAGCAGCCACAGGGGGCACGACTATGGCTACACCTTC	CASSHRGHDYGYTF
TRBV20-1	TRBJ2-3	many	TRBD2	TGCAGTGCTAGAGTAGCGGGGGGGTCCACAGATACGCAGTATTTT	CSARVAGGSTDTQYF
TRBV29-1	TRBJ2-2	many	.	TGCAGCGTTGATACAGGGATATCTAGCACCGGGGAGCTGTTTTTT	CSVDTGISSTGELFF
TRBV7-8	TRBJ1-1	few	.	TGTGCCAGCAGCTTAGCGCAGTGGGACACTGAAGCTTTCTTT	CASSLAQWDTEAFF
TRBV20-1	TRBJ1-2	once	TRBD1	TGCAGTGCTAGTACAGGGGGCGACTATGGCTACACCTTC	CSASTGGDYGYTF
TRBV5-1	TRBJ1-2	many	.	TGCGCCAGCAGCTTGGCGACGGATGGCTACACCTTC	CASSLATDGYTF
TRBV4-1	TRBJ2-7	few	.	TGCGCCAGCAGCCAACTACTAGGCTCCTACGAGCAGTACTTC	CASSQLLGSYEQYF
TRBV10-3	TRBJ2-2	many	TRBD2	TGTGCCATCAACCCGGGAGGGGTCGGGGAGCTGTTTTTT	CAINPGGVGELFF
TRBV9	TRBJ1-5	.	TRBD1	TGTACCTGGGGACAGGCAATTGGGAGCAATCAGCCCCAGCATTTT	CTWGQAIGSNQPQHF
TRBV5-6	TRBJ1-6	.	.	TGTGCCAGCAGCTTGGACTGGGCAGACTCTGGATCACCCCTCCACTTT	CASSLDWADSGSPLHF
TRBV19	TRBJ2-4	.	TRBD1	TGTGCCAGTAGTTCTTCAGGGACAGGGTCAAACATTCAGTACTTC	CASSSSGTGSNIQYF
TRBV6-5	TRBJ1-5	.	.	TGTGCCAGCAGTTACTTTCTAGGGGAGCCCCAGCATTTT	CASSYFLGEPQHF
TRBV28	TRBJ1-1	few	.	TGTGCCAGCAACGAGCCGGGCGACGACACTGAAGCTTTCTTT	CASNEPGDDTEAFF
TRBV7-6	TRBJ1-1	many	.	TGTGCCAGCAGCTTATTCCCAGGGGACACTGAAGCTTTCTTT	CASSLFPGDTEAFF
TRBV9	TRBJ2-3	many	.	TGTGCCAGCAGCGTACAGCCAAGCACAGATACGCAGTATTTT	CASSVQPSTDTQYF
TRBV7-6	TRBJ1-2	.	TRBD1	TGTGCCAGCAGCTTAGAAGGACAGGGGGCACGAGGCTACACCTTC	CASSLEGQGARGYTF
TRBV24-1	TRBJ2-2	many	TRBD1	TGTGCCACCAGTGATCCGGACAGGGCCGGGGAGCTGTTTTTT	CATSDPDRAGELFF
TRBV10-3	TRBJ2-7	.	TRBD1	TGTGCCATCAGTGAGTCCCCCGGGACAGGAAACGAGCAGTACTTC	CAISESPGTGNEQYF
TRBV12-3/TRBV12-4	TRBJ2-7	few	.	TGTGCCAGCAGTTTAGGGGGGCATGCCTACGAGCAGTACTTC	CASSLGGHAYEQYF
TRBV10-3	TRBJ1-1	many	.	TGTGCCATCAGTGAGTCGGGCCAGGGGAACACTGAAGCTTTCTTT	CAISESGQGNTEAFF
TRBV5-1	TRBJ2-1	.	.	TGCGCCAGCAGCCCTACACCTGGGGGGCTTCACGGAGAGCAGTTCTTC	CASSPTPGGLHGEQFF
TRBV10-3	TRBJ2-3	few	.	TGTGCCATCAGGGAAGACAGCACAGATACGCAGTATTTT	CAIREDSTDTQYF
TRBV6-2/TRBV6-3	TRBJ1-5	.	TRBD1	TGTGCCAGCGGGACAGATTTCCCGTACGCACTATCTCAGCCCCAGCATTTT	CASGTDFPYALSQPQHF
TRBV28	TRBJ2-4	few	TRBD2	TGTGCCAGCAGTGAGACTAGCGGGGGGGCCCACAAAAACATTCAGTACTTC	CASSETSGGAHKNIQYF
TRBV7-3	TRBJ1-2	few	.	TGTGCCAGCAGCTCTCAAGGGCCAGGGAGGGAATATGGCTACACCTTC	CASSSQGPGREYGYTF
TRBV24-1	TRBJ1-2	many	.	TGTGCCACCAGTGATATGGGGCGCTCAGATGGCTACACCTTC	CATSDMGRSDGYTF